The sequence of this T cell receptor (beta chain) was determined in a study of shared clonotypes between healthy human individuals. Study-level findings and limits: At large depth, rarefaction still showed sorted-subset sequencing to be incomplete. The sharing of roughly 5% of naive CD4 clonotypes was seen across a few donors.

A note on this clone: Its antigen is unknown. The sample has other DNA sequences that encode this CDR3 too.

This CDR3 region has 15 residues. Germline V lookup: CDR1 SGHRS, CDR2 YFSETQ. V was shortened by 2 bases and J by 0 bases, with 9 bases between the two germline ends. Assay used: immunoSEQ multiplex PCR; TCRdb lists only in-frame clones, some missing. The table has roughly 2.6 million clones, approximately 94% seen once. The sequenced sample consisted of naive CD4+ T cells sorted from blood. The sample's subset: CD45RA+ positively selected. The clonotype comes from a young man in good health. This chain links TRBV5-1 with TRBJ1-3; D gene ambiguous. The CDR3 nucleotides read TGCGCCAGCAGCTTAGACGGATCCTCTGGAAACACCATATATTTT. Its protein product is CASSLDGSSGNTIYF.